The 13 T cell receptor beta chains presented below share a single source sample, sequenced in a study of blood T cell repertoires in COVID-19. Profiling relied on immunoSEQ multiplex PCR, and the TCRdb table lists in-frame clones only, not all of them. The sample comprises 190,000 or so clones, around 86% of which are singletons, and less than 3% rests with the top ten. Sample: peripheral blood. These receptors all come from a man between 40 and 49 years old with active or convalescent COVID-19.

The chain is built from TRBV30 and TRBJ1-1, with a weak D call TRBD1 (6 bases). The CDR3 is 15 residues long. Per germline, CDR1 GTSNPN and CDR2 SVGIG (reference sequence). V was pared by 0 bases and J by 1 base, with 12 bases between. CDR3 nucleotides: TGTGCCTGGAGTGTCGGGGGCGGGAGGAACACTGAAGCTTTCTTT. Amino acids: CAWSVGGGRNTEAFF.

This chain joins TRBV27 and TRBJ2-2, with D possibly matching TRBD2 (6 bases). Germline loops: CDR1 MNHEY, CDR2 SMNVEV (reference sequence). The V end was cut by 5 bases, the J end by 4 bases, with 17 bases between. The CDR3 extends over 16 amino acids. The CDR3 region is CASSRDLGGPTGELFF. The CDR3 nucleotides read TGTGCCAGCAGTCGGGACTTGGGGGGTCCCACCGGGGAGCTGTTTTTT.

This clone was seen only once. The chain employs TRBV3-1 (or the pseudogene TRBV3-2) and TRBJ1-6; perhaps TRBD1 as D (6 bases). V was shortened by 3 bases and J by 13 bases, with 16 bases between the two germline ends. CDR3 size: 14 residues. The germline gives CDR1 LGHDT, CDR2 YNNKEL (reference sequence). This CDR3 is CASSQTGRQPPLHF. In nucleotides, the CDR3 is TGTGCCAGCAGCCAGACAGGTAGGCAGCCCCCCCTCCACTTT.

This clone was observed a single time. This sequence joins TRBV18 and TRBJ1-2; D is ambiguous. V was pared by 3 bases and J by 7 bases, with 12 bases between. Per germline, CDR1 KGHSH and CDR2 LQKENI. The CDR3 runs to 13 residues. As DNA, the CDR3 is TGTGCCAGCTCACCCCCTGTGGGCTTTGGCTACACCTTC. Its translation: CASSPPVGFGYTF. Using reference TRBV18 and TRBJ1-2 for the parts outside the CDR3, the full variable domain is NAGVMQNPRHLVRRRGQEARLRCSPMKGHSHVYWYRQLPEEGLKFMVYLQKENIIDESGMPKERFSAEFPKEGPSILRIQQVVRGDSAAYFCASSPPVGFGYTFGSGTRLTVV.

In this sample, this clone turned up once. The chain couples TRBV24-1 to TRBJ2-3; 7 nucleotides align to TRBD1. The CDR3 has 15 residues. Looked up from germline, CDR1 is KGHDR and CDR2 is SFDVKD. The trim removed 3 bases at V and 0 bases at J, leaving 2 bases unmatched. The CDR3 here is CATSDETGSTDTQYF. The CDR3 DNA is TGTGCCACCAGTGATGAGACAGGGAGCACAGATACGCAGTATTTT.

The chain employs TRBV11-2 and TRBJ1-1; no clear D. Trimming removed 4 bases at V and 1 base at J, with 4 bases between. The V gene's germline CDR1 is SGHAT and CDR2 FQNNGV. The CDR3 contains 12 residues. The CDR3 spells CASSSGNTEAFF. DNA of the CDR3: TGTGCCAGCAGCTCGGGGAACACTGAAGCTTTCTTT.

In DNA form, the CDR3 reads TGTGCCAGTACCTCTCCAGGAAAGGACACTGAAGCTTTCTTT. It specifies CASTSPGKDTEAFF. The chain couples TRBV19 to TRBJ1-1; no clear D. Trimming removed 7 bases at V and 3 bases at J, with 15 bases between. CDR3 size: 14 residues. Germline loops: CDR1 LNHDA, CDR2 SQIVND (reference sequence).

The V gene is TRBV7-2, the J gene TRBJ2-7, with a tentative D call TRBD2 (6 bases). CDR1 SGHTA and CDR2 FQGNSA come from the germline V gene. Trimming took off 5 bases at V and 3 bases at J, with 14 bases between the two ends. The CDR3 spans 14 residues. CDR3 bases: TGTGCCAGCAGCCCCAGCCCGGGACTCTACGAGCAGTACTTC. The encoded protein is CASSPSPGLYEQYF.

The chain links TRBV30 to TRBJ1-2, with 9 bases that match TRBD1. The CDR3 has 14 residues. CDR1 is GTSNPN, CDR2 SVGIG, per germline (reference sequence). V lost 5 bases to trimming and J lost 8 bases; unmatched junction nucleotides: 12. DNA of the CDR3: TGTGCCTGGGCACCGGGACAGGGATTTACGGGCTACACCTTC. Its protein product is CAWAPGQGFTGYTF. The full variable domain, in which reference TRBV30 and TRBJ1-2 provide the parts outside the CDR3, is SQTIHQWPATLVQPVGSPLSLECTVEGTSNPNLYWYRQAAGRGLQLLFYSVGIGQISSEVPQNLSASRPQDRQFILSSKKLLLSDSGFYLCAWAPGQGFTGYTFGSGTRLTVV.

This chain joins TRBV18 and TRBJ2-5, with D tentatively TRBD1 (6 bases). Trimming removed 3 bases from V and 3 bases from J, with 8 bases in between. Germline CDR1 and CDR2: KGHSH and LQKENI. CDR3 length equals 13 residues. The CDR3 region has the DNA TGTGCCAGCTCACCCCGACAGGAAGAGACCCAGTACTTC. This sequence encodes CASSPRQEETQYF. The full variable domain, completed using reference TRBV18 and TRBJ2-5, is NAGVMQNPRHLVRRRGQEARLRCSPMKGHSHVYWYRQLPEEGLKFMVYLQKENIIDESGMPKERFSAEFPKEGPSILRIQQVVRGDSAAYFCASSPRQEETQYFGPGTRLLVL.

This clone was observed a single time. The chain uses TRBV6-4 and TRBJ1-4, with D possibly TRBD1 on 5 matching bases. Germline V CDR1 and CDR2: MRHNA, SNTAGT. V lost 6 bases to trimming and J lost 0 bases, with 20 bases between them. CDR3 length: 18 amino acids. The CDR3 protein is CASREGPTKSATNEKLFF. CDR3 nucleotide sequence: TGTGCCAGCAGGGAGGGACCCACTAAATCCGCAACTAATGAAAAACTGTTTTTT.

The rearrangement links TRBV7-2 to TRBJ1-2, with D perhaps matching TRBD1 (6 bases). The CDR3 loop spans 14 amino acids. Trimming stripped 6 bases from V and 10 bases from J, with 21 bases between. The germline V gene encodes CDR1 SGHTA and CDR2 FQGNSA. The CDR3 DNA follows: TGTGCCAGCAGACAACAAAGTACAGGGTCGGACTACACCTTC. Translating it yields CASRQQSTGSDYTF.

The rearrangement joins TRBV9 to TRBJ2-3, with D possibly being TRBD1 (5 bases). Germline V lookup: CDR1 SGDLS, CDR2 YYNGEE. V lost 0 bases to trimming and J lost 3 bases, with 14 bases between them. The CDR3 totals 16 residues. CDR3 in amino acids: CASSVVGASATDTQYF. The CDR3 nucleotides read TGTGCCAGCAGCGTAGTAGGGGCCTCCGCGACAGATACGCAGTATTTT.